This TCR beta chain was recovered during a study of T cells in Graves' hyperthyroidism and ophthalmopathy. Study outcomes and limitations: Within blood appeared most thyroid clonotypes that had expanded above 0.001. From stable hyperthyroidism, ophthalmopathy was separated by a 13 V-J model. Ophthalmopathy was predicted by the model a median of roughly 6.7 months ahead of onset.

Amplification of TCR beta CDR3 regions was performed using RNA transcripts as template. When the TCR CDR3 underwent first-round RT-PCR, the HTBI primer set was used. TCRdb fed the multiplex PCR reads into MiXCR, producing one record per CDR3 protein. The sample consists of roughly 570,000 distinct CDR3 sequences, about 45% of them appearing once. Diagnoses used clinical symptoms, serum thyroxine and TRAb, thyroid ultrasound and orbital computed tomography. This clonotype has a count of ten or more. Its specificity is not known. The germline V and J ends were trimmed by 0 bases and 6 bases, with 9 bases remaining between them. The germline CDR1 and CDR2 sequences are DFQATT and SNEGSKA (reference sequence). The CDR3 is 12 residues long.

Input material: peripheral blood or thyroid tissue (not recorded which). The chain uses TRBV20-1 and TRBJ2-7; the D is unclear. The sequence was collected from a woman aged 18-30 years with Graves' hyperthyroidism. The CDR3: CSARDGPSEQYF. CDR3 sequence (DNA): TGCAGTGCTAGAGATGGGCCCTCCGAGCAGTACTTC.